The present TCR beta chain was sequenced within a study of cytomegalovirus exposure and HLA in healthy donors. The study's findings and limits: Most TCR sequences were seen very rarely across donors, but some public TCRs occurred in many.

Germline CDR1 and CDR2: SNHLY and FYNNEI. Trimming shortened V by 7 bases and J by 2 bases, and 17 bases separated the two germline ends. CDR3 size: 16 residues. Generated by immunoSEQ multiplex PCR, the TCRdb table keeps only in-frame clones and is missing some. The top ten hold roughly 9.3% of the sample, which has 110,000 to 150,000 clones, roughly 89% seen once. A remark on this clone: Its cognate antigen is unknown.

The V gene is TRBV2, the J gene TRBJ1-4; no reliable D call. The sample comprised PBMCs. The receptor comes from a woman younger than 35 in good health and CMV-seropositive. The CDR3 loop is CASTAVLSGTNEKLFF. CDR3 DNA sequence: TGTGCCAGCACCGCAGTTCTCTCGGGGACTAATGAAAAACTGTTTTTT.